A selection of T cell receptor beta chains follows, all from one sample in a study of OX40 agonist ivuxolimab in advanced cancers. Profiling relied on immunoSEQ multiplex PCR, and the TCRdb table lists in-frame clones only, not all of them. The sample gives around 67,000 clones, around 90% of which show up once; approximately 1.3% is in the top ten. The sequenced sample was CD4+ or CD8+ T cells sorted from blood, obtained in a trial of the OX40 agonist ivuxolimab. The source of these receptors is an adult with an advanced solid tumor such as melanoma, head and neck, liver or kidney cancer. Each CDR3 is given without its conserved first and last residue.

v_call	j_call	cdr3_aa
TRBV14	TRBJ2-7	ASSRGTGSSYEQY
TRBV6-1	TRBJ2-7	ASSVGVVDYEQY
TRBV10-3	TRBJ2-4	AISEDDLAGGAKNIQY
TRBV4-1	TRBJ1-3	ASSQTEFLRTVEGNTIY
TRBV7-2	TRBJ2-2	ASNKPPGQNTGELF
TRBV9	TRBJ1-5	ASGDGSNQPQH
TRBV11-3	TRBJ1-6	ASSPALGSPLH
TRBV7-9	TRBJ2-2	ASSHETGELF
TRBV15	TRBJ1-1	ATSVNTEAF
TRBV5-1	TRBJ2-6	ASSLDGQSGANVLT
TRBV4-1	TRBJ2-1	ASSQVPGPYNEQF
TRBV6-5	TRBJ2-7	ASSYSPRSPSYEQY
TRBV30	TRBJ1-6	AWTYGNSPLH
TRBV19	TRBJ1-3	ASRTGGPSPGNTIY
TRBV7-2	TRBJ1-2	ASSPQGGSTYGYT
TRBV28	TRBJ1-2	ASGTGTGLGYT
TRBV19	TRBJ2-2	ASLWANTGELF
TRBV11-2	TRBJ2-3	ASSLGGDSTDTQY
TRBV30	TRBJ2-3	AWSEGAPRQDTQY
TRBV5-4	TRBJ2-3	ASSSGAGGVYTQY
TRBV28	TRBJ1-5	ASSRPGNQPQH
TRBV10-3	TRBJ1-1	AISERGGTEAF
TRBV5-1	TRBJ2-1	ASSLGAGGPMGEQF
TRBV9	TRBJ1-2	ASSPRTGGYGYT
TRBV9	TRBJ1-6	ASSVGGDTLH
TRBV6-1	TRBJ1-1	ASSEATTGVNTEAF
TRBV27	TRBJ1-6	ASSLLGQGNSPLH
TRBV23-1	TRBJ2-1	ASSRAQGGTYNEQF
TRBV30	TRBJ2-4	AWSLTGTGSAIQY
TRBV18	TRBJ1-1	ASSRTGTEAF
TRBV5-1	TRBJ2-7	ASSLAPDNYEQY
TRBV7-2	TRBJ1-5	ASSPRGNQPRH
TRBV2	TRBJ2-1	ASSDRTGERGF
TRBV20-1	TRBJ1-1	SAFLHTEAF
TRBV15	TRBJ2-7	ATSREVGREQY